What follows are 13 T cell receptor beta chains derived from one specimen sequenced in a study of shared clonotypes between healthy human individuals. TCRdb's copy holds only in-frame clones and misses some; the assay was immunoSEQ multiplex PCR. The data show about 490,000 clones, about 82% seen once. Sequenced material: PBMCs. The receptor set was obtained from a middle-aged woman in good health. Some clones in this sample may be carry-over from other donors' samples.

This clone was recorded a few times. The genes are TRBV7-6 and TRBJ1-5; D is perhaps TRBD1 (5 bases). The germline V gene encodes CDR1 SGHVS and CDR2 FNYEAQ. This CDR3 contains 13 residues. Trimming took off 1 base at V and 7 bases at J, with 8 bases between the two ends. DNA of the CDR3: TGTGCCAGCAGCTTAGAGAGGGGCCAGCCCCAGCATTTT. Amino acid sequence: CASSLERGQPQHF.

This chain uses TRBV28 with TRBJ1-4; D might be TRBD1 (5 bases). In germline, CDR1 is MDHEN, CDR2 SYDVKM. This CDR3 is 16 amino acids long. The germline V and J ends were trimmed by 5 bases and 0 bases, with 13 bases remaining between them. CDR3: CASSPWGISTNEKLFF. CDR3 DNA: TGTGCCAGCAGTCCCTGGGGGATTTCAACTAATGAAAAACTGTTTTTT.

In this sample, this clone turned up once. The V gene is TRBV6-1, the J gene TRBJ1-1, with a tentative D call TRBD1 (5 bases). The V gene lost 7 bases and the J gene lost 6 bases, with 15 bases spanning the gap. The CDR3 runs to 13 residues. CDR1 MNHNS and CDR2 SASEGT come from the germline V gene. The CDR3 DNA reads TGTGCCAGCAAACCCTCCGGGGCCCCTGAAGCTTTCTTT. Amino acids: CASKPSGAPEAFF.

The V and J genes are TRBV7-9 and TRBJ2-7; 7 bases align to TRBD2. The CDR3 extends over 15 amino acids. The germline gives CDR1 SEHNR, CDR2 FQNEAQ (reference sequence). With 5 bases clipped from V and 3 bases from J, the junction kept 10 bases outside the gene matches. The DNA of the CDR3 is TGTGCCAGCAGCCGAGGGAGGGAGTCTATCTACGAGCAGTACTTC. It translates to CASSRGRESIYEQYF.

The chain uses TRBV5-4 and TRBJ2-3, with D perhaps matching TRBD1 (6 bases). CDR3 length: 16 amino acids. Trimming cost V 1 base and J 3 bases, with 15 bases left between them. Germline values: CDR1 SGHNT, CDR2 YYREEE (reference sequence). Here the CDR3 DNA reads TGTGCCAGCAGCTTGAGGCAGGGGAGTTGGACAGATACGCAGTATTTT. This gives the protein CASSLRQGSWTDTQYF.

V usage is TRBV4-3 and J usage is TRBJ2-4; 8 bases map to TRBD1. V lost 4 bases and J lost 0; bases outside the gene matches: 14. Per germline, CDR1 LGHNA and CDR2 YSLEER. This CDR3 is 19 amino acids long. CDR3: CASSPVPGQEPGAKNIQYF. Written as DNA, the CDR3 is TGCGCCAGCAGCCCGGTCCCGGGACAGGAGCCTGGAGCCAAAAACATTCAGTACTTC.

The V gene is TRBV5-8, the J gene TRBJ1-5, with D maybe TRBD1 (5 bases). Germline CDR1 and CDR2: SGHTS and YDEGEE. V was shortened by 3 bases and J by 0 bases, with 22 bases between the two germline ends. The length of the CDR3 is 19 residues. The CDR3 sequence: CASSWSPGRVLNSNQPQHF. Here the CDR3 DNA reads TGTGCCAGCAGCTGGAGCCCGGGACGAGTTCTCAATAGCAATCAGCCCCAGCATTTT.

This sequence joins TRBV27 and TRBJ2-7; 8 positions match TRBD2. The junction had 10 bases not matched to a gene; V was cut back by 4 bases and J by 2 bases. Germline CDR1 reads MNHEY; CDR2 reads SMNVEV (reference sequence). The CDR3 loop spans 16 amino acids. CDR3 DNA: TGTGCCAGCAGTTGGGGTGGGAGCGGGAGCGCCTACGAGCAGTACTTC. Translated, it gives CASSWGGSGSAYEQYF.

A word on this clone: One end of the junction is discordant with germline, which a read error may explain. The rearrangement uses TRBV6-5 and TRBJ2-7; D assignment may be TRBD1 or TRBD2 (6 bases each). CDR1 is MNHEY and CDR2 is SVGAGI in the germline V gene. This CDR3 contains 16 residues. The CDR3 DNA sequence: TGTGGCAGCAGTTACTCGATTGGAGGAGGGGGCTACGAGCAGTACTTC. This translates into CGSSYSIGGGGYEQYF.

Worth noting for this clone: Other DNA sequences within the sample encode an identical CDR3. The rearrangement joins TRBV7-8 to TRBJ2-5; D possibly corresponds to TRBD2 (5 bases). Germline CDR1 reads SGHVS; CDR2 reads FQNEAQ. The CDR3 spans 14 residues. V was cut by 1 base and J by 2 bases, with 8 bases left in between. CDR3 amino acids: CASSLGGIQETQYF. The CDR3 coding sequence is TGTGCCAGCAGCTTAGGAGGGATTCAAGAGACCCAGTACTTC.

This clone was detected once. V and J are TRBV28 and TRBJ2-5, with D maybe TRBD2 (5 bases). The V end lost 10 bases, the J end lost 0 bases, and 12 bases lay between the germline ends. Per germline, CDR1 MDHEN and CDR2 SYDVKM. CDR3 length: 13 amino acids. The DNA for the CDR3 is TGTGCCACAACCCCGGGGAACCAAGAGACCCAGTACTTC. This encodes CATTPGNQETQYF. Full variable domain (remainder filled in from reference TRBV28 and TRBJ2-5): DVKVTQSSRYLVKRTGEKVFLECVQDMDHENMFWYRQDPGLGLRLIYFSYDVKMKEKGDIPEGYSVSREKKERFSLILESASTNQTSMYLCATTPGNQETQYFGPGTRLLVL.

This chain joins TRBV9 and TRBJ2-1; TRBD2 matches 7 bases. This CDR3 region has 15 residues. CDR1 and CDR2 from the germline V gene are SGDLS and YYNGEE. V lost 4 bases and J lost 7; bases outside the gene matches: 11. CDR3 sequence reads: CASSREGHSANEQFF. Written as DNA, the CDR3 is TGTGCCAGCAGCAGGGAGGGCCATTCCGCAAATGAGCAGTTCTTC. The full variable domain, completed using reference TRBV9 and TRBJ2-1, is DSGVTQTPKHLITATGQRVTLRCSPRSGDLSVYWYQQSLDQGLQFLIQYYNGEERAKGNILERFSAQQFPDLHSELNLSSLELGDSALYFCASSREGHSANEQFFGPGTRLTVL.

The J gene is TRBJ2-7, the V gene TRBV19, with 8 bases lining up with TRBD1. Per germline, CDR1 LNHDA and CDR2 SQIVND (reference sequence). The CDR3 loop spans 14 amino acids. The junction had 5 bases not matched to a gene; V was cut back by 4 bases and J by 3 bases. CDR3 region: CASSKSGQDYEQYF. CDR3 DNA sequence: TGTGCCAGTAGTAAATCGGGACAGGACTACGAGCAGTACTTC.